A selection of T cell receptor beta chains follows, all from one sample in a study of T cells in Graves' hyperthyroidism and ophthalmopathy. TCRdb reprocessed the multiplex PCR reads via MiXCR and lists one record per CDR3 protein. Altogether 500,000 to 550,000 distinct CDR3 sequences are present, less than 20% being singletons, with the ten largest covering over 45%. The specimen sequenced was blood. The receptors originated from a man aged 40-49 years with Graves' ophthalmopathy. CDR3s include the opening cysteine and the closing phenylalanine or tryptophan. The order of the fields is V gene, J gene, CDR3 protein.

>TRBV7-9|TRBJ1-5
CASSLQGVADQPQHF
>TRBV28|TRBJ2-3
CASSLSGYSTDTQYF
>TRBV5-1|TRBJ2-7
CASSPPGSRSYEQYF
>TRBV11-2|TRBJ1-2
CASSLAPWNYGYTF
>TRBV5-1|TRBJ1-5
CASSLGQHSNQPQHF
>TRBV5-1|TRBJ2-6
CASSLVSTSSGANVLTF
>TRBV6-2/TRBV6-3|TRBJ2-3
CASSSGRLDTQYF
>TRBV11-1|TRBJ2-1
CASSASWDGGRGHEQFF
>TRBV3-1|TRBJ2-3
CASQFSSEWGDTQYF
>TRBV20-1|TRBJ2-7
CSAGGTPYEQYF
>TRBV11-2|TRBJ1-1
CASSLQGADTEAFF
>TRBV11-2|TRBJ2-1
CASSTGLVDEQFF
>TRBV7-9|TRBJ2-7
CASSLAGATSYEQYF
>TRBV10-3|TRBJ1-1
CAISERPNQGVVEAFF
>TRBV18|TRBJ1-1
CASSPSDSYTEAFF
>TRBV2|TRBJ2-4
CASSKLGTNGNIQYF
>TRBV10-2|TRBJ2-1
CASSPGLLDAASGSRDEQFF